This is a list of T cell receptor beta chains from one sample in a study of blood T cell repertoires in COVID-19. The table came from immunoSEQ multiplex PCR; TCRdb's copy has only in-frame clones and leaves some out. The table lists roughly 210,000 clones, roughly 84% of them singletons. Material for sequencing was PBMCs or T cells enriched from blood (not recorded which). The receptors derive from a man in his thirties or forties in a cohort exposed to, infected with or recovered from COVID-19 (not recorded which). The conserved cysteine and the conserved F or W are not part of the CDR3 here.

v_gene: TRBV25-1
j_gene: TRBJ1-4
CDR3aa: ASSEGGLSNEKLF

v_gene: TRBV18
j_gene: TRBJ2-1
CDR3aa: ASSPPGLAGFKNEQF

v_gene: TRBV7-6
j_gene: TRBJ2-1
CDR3aa: ASSLTTSGYNEQF

v_gene: TRBV7-8
j_gene: TRBJ1-4
CDR3aa: ASKSQGGGEKLF

v_gene: TRBV2
j_gene: TRBJ2-2
CDR3aa: ASKARQGNTGELF

v_gene: TRBV5-1
j_gene: TRBJ1-3
CDR3aa: ASSFGTPGNTIY

v_gene: TRBV5-1
j_gene: TRBJ1-1
CDR3aa: ASSLGRTVNTEAF

v_gene: TRBV3-1/TRBV3-2
j_gene: TRBJ2-2
CDR3aa: ASRRDSNTGELF

v_gene: TRBV28
j_gene: TRBJ1-5
CDR3aa: ASSPGDREYQPQH

v_gene: TRBV6-2/TRBV6-3
j_gene: TRBJ2-1
CDR3aa: ASSYSGGNNEQF

v_gene: TRBV7-7
j_gene: TRBJ2-1
CDR3aa: ASSSGTSGRPNEQF

v_gene: TRBV28
j_gene: TRBJ1-1
CDR3aa: ASSSLPGQGKGWTEAF

v_gene: TRBV24-1
j_gene: TRBJ2-5
CDR3aa: ATSTFAREETQY

v_gene: TRBV21-1
j_gene: TRBJ1-1
CDR3aa: ASSNGRGNTEAF

v_gene: TRBV5-1
j_gene: TRBJ1-2
CDR3aa: ASSLAPSYGYT

v_gene: TRBV18
j_gene: TRBJ2-7
CDR3aa: ASSRDTSYEQY

v_gene: TRBV4-3
j_gene: TRBJ1-1
CDR3aa: ASSRGLDTEAF

v_gene: TRBV5-1
j_gene: TRBJ1-5
CDR3aa: ARNRGPCNQPQH

v_gene: TRBV5-1
j_gene: TRBJ2-7
CDR3aa: ASSLSGTSGSKYEQY

v_gene: TRBV3-1/TRBV3-2
j_gene: TRBJ2-2
CDR3aa: ASSTTGGELF

v_gene: TRBV7-2
j_gene: TRBJ1-5
CDR3aa: ASSPGLSSNQPQH

v_gene: TRBV28
j_gene: TRBJ1-2
CDR3aa: ASSFGVGSYGYT

v_gene: TRBV4-3
j_gene: TRBJ1-3
CDR3aa: ASSRDRGRSGNTIY

v_gene: TRBV15
j_gene: TRBJ2-1
CDR3aa: ATSRDPPGGPYNEQF

v_gene: TRBV28
j_gene: TRBJ1-2
CDR3aa: ASRPGQGYYGYT

v_gene: TRBV6-1
j_gene: TRBJ1-1
CDR3aa: ASSELNTEAF

v_gene: TRBV7-9
j_gene: TRBJ1-1
CDR3aa: ASSLQGRGEAF

v_gene: TRBV29-1
j_gene: TRBJ1-2
CDR3aa: SVEDRGGGYT

v_gene: TRBV11-2
j_gene: TRBJ1-1
CDR3aa: ASSLPLRGLNTEAF

v_gene: TRBV11-3
j_gene: TRBJ2-2
CDR3aa: ASSLVTGGTGELF

v_gene: TRBV5-4
j_gene: TRBJ2-2
CDR3aa: ASSFRGRNTGELF

v_gene: TRBV18
j_gene: TRBJ1-5
CDR3aa: ASSPRQGVPQH

v_gene: TRBV7-8
j_gene: TRBJ1-1
CDR3aa: ASSLDLLNTEAF

v_gene: TRBV27
j_gene: TRBJ2-7
CDR3aa: ASSFSSASVIYEQY

v_gene: TRBV7-9
j_gene: TRBJ1-1
CDR3aa: ASSLEQGNTEAF

v_gene: TRBV5-1
j_gene: TRBJ2-3
CDR3aa: ASSPDSRTDTQY

v_gene: TRBV6-2/TRBV6-3
j_gene: TRBJ1-5
CDR3aa: ASSYSYDGGTQH

v_gene: TRBV19
j_gene: TRBJ2-4
CDR3aa: ASSSTQGKNIQY

v_gene: TRBV3-1/TRBV3-2
j_gene: TRBJ1-1
CDR3aa: ASSLQKLGTGGTEAF

v_gene: TRBV27
j_gene: TRBJ2-1
CDR3aa: ASSTRNRDEQF

v_gene: TRBV6-1
j_gene: TRBJ1-4
CDR3aa: ASSEAGGGAYEKLF

v_gene: TRBV19
j_gene: TRBJ1-5
CDR3aa: ASKGRGYSNQPQH

v_gene: TRBV28
j_gene: TRBJ2-2
CDR3aa: ASSPNRVVELF

v_gene: TRBV19
j_gene: TRBJ2-5
CDR3aa: ASSIGGSGGQETQY

v_gene: TRBV27
j_gene: TRBJ1-4
CDR3aa: ASSFDPPGGNEKLF

v_gene: TRBV6-5
j_gene: TRBJ2-2
CDR3aa: AGSEGPVGELF

v_gene: TRBV6-2/TRBV6-3
j_gene: TRBJ1-2
CDR3aa: ASSYSPPGGRGYT

v_gene: TRBV24-1
j_gene: TRBJ2-5
CDR3aa: ATSDFPQETQY

v_gene: TRBV7-2
j_gene: TRBJ2-5
CDR3aa: ASSSWGSGGVETQY